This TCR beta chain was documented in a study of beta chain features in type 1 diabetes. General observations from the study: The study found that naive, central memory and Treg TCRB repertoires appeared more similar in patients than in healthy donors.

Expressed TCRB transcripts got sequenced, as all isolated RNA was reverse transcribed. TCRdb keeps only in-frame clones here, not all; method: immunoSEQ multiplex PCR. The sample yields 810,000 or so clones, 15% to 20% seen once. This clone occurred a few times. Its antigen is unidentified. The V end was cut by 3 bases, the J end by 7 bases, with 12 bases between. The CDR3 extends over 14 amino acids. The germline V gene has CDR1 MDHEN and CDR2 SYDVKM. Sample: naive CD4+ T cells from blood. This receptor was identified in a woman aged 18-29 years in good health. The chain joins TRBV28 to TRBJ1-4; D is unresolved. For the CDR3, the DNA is TGTGCCAGCAGTTTGGGGAGCCTGGGTGAAAAACTGTTTTTT. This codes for CASSLGSLGEKLFF.